Sequencing of this TCR beta chain was carried out in a study of T cell changes during pregnancy in multiple sclerosis. CDR1 is SQVTM, CDR2 ANQGSEA, per germline. With 7 bases clipped from V and 5 bases from J, the junction kept 14 bases outside the gene matches. The CDR3 runs to 15 residues. Measured with immunoSEQ multiplex PCR; TCRdb has only the in-frame clones, and not every one. The profile covers over 80,000 clones, with just over 90% appearing a single time and roughly 0.77% taken by the ten largest. Sequencing used peripheral blood, obtained in the second trimester of pregnancy. The TCR originated in a female donor in good health, enrolled as a control in a pregnancy study. The V gene is TRBV29-1, the J gene TRBJ1-2; 9 bases map to TRBD1. For the CDR3, the DNA is TGCAGCGCCGCGGACAGGGGAAGAGATGGGTATGGCTACACCTTC. It encodes CSAADRGRDGYGYTF.